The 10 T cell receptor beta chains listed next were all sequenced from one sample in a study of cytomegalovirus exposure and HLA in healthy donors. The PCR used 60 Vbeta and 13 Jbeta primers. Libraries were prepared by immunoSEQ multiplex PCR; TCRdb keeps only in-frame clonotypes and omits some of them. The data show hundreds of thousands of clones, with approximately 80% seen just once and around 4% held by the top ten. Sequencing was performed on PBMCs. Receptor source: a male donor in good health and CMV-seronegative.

In DNA, the CDR3 is TGTGCCAGCAGTTACTTGAAGACAGCAACTAATGAAAAACTGTTTTTT. Its protein product is CASSYLKTATNEKLFF. This chain joins TRBV6-5 and TRBJ1-4; weak D call: TRBD1 (5 bases). The CDR3 consists of 16 residues. From germline, CDR1 is MNHEY and CDR2 SVGAGI. Trimming removed 1 base from V and 0 bases from J, with 9 bases in between.

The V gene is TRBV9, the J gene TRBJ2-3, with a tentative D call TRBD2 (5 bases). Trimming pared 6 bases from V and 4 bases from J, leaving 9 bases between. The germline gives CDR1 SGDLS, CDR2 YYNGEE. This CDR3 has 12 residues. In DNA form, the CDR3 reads TGTGCCAGCAATAGAGGGTCAGATACGCAGTATTTT. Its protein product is CASNRGSDTQYF. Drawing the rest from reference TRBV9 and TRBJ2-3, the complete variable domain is DSGVTQTPKHLITATGQRVTLRCSPRSGDLSVYWYQQSLDQGLQFLIQYYNGEERAKGNILERFSAQQFPDLHSELNLSSLELGDSALYFCASNRGSDTQYFGPGTRLTVL.

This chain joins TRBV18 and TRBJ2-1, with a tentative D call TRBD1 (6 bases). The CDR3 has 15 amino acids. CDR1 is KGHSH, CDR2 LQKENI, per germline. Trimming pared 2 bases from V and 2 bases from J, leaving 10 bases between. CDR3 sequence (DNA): TGTGCCAGCTCACCAGGGGGCAGCGCCTACAATGAGCAGTTCTTC. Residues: CASSPGGSAYNEQFF.

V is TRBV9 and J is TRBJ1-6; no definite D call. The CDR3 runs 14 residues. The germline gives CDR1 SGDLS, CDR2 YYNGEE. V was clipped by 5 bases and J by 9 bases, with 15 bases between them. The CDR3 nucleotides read TGTGCCAGCAGGGACCGAGTTAGCGGTTCACCCCTCCACTTT. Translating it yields CASRDRVSGSPLHF.

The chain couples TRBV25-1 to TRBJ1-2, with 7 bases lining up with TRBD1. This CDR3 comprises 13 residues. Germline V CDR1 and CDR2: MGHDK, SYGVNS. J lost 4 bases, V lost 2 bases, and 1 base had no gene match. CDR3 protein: CASSEGTVYGYTF. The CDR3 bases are TGTGCCAGCAGTGAAGGGACAGTCTATGGCTACACCTTC.

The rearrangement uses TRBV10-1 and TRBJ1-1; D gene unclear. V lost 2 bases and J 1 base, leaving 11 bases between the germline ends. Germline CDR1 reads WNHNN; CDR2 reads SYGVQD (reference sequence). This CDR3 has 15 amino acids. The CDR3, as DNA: TGCGCCAGCAGTGAGACGGCGGGTCGGAACACTGAAGCTTTCTTT. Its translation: CASSETAGRNTEAFF.

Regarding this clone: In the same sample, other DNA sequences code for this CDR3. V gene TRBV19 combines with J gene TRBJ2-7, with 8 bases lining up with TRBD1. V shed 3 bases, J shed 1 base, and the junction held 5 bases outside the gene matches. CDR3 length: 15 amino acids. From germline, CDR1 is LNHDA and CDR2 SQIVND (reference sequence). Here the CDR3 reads CASSIGQGASYEQYF. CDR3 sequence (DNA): TGTGCCAGTAGTATTGGGCAGGGGGCGTCCTACGAGCAGTACTTC.

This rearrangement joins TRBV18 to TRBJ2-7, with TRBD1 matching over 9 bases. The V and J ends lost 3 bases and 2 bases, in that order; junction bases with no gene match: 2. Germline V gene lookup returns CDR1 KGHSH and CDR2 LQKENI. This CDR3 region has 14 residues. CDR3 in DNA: TGTGCCAGCTCACCCGGACAGGGGACCTACGAGCAGTACTTC. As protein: CASSPGQGTYEQYF.

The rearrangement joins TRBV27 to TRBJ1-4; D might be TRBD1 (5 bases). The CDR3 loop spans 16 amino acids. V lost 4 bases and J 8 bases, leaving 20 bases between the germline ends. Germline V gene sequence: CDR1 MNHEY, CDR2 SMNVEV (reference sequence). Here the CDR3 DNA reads TGTGCCAGCAGTTCACTGCGGGGCCCCTTTGTCGAAAAACTGTTTTTT. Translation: CASSSLRGPFVEKLFF.

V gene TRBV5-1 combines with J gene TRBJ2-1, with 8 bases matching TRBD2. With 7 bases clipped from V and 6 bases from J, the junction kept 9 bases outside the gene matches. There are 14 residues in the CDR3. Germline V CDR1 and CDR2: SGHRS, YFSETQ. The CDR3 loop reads CASLSGLAGNEQFF. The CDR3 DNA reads TGCGCCAGCCTATCGGGGCTAGCGGGCAATGAGCAGTTCTTC.